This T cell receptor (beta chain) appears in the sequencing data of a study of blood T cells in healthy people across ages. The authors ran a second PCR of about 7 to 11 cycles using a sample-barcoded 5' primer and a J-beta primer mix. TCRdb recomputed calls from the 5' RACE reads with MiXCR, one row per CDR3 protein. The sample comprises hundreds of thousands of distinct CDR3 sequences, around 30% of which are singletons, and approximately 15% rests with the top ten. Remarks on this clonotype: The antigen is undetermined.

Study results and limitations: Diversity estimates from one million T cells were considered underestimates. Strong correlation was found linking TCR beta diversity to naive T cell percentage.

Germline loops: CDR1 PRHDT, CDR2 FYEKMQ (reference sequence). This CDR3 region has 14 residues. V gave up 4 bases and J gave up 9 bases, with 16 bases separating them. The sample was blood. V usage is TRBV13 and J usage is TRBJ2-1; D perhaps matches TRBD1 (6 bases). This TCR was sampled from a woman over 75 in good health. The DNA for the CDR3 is TGTGCCAGCAGCTCGGGACAAGCAAGAGGTGAGCAGTTCTTC. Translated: CASSSGQARGEQFF.